A single sample gave rise to the 5 T cell receptor beta chains below, sequenced in a study of cytomegalovirus exposure and HLA in healthy donors. The PCR contained 60 Vbeta and 13 Jbeta primers. Repertoires were generated with immunoSEQ multiplex PCR, while TCRdb's copy carries only in-frame clones and drops some. The data contain about 130,000 clones, roughly 79% of them seen just once; the ten biggest clones take up roughly 1.9%. Input material: PBMCs. These receptors were taken from a woman in her fifties or sixties in good health and CMV-seronegative.

The chain combines TRBV18 with TRBJ2-1; weak D call: TRBD2 (6 bases). Trimming pared 3 bases from V and 0 bases from J, leaving 9 bases between. CDR1 is KGHSH and CDR2 is LQKENI in the germline V gene. The CDR3 is 15 amino acids. CDR3 sequence: CASSPRGTSYNEQFF. Here the CDR3 DNA reads TGTGCCAGCTCACCCCGCGGGACCTCCTACAATGAGCAGTTCTTC. Filled out from reference TRBV18 and TRBJ2-1, the complete variable domain reads NAGVMQNPRHLVRRRGQEARLRCSPMKGHSHVYWYRQLPEEGLKFMVYLQKENIIDESGMPKERFSAEFPKEGPSILRIQQVVRGDSAAYFCASSPRGTSYNEQFFGPGTRLTVL.

The chain links TRBV15 to TRBJ2-3; D not certain. This CDR3 has 11 residues. V was clipped by 5 bases and J by 2 bases, with 2 bases between them. Germline-derived CDR1 and CDR2 are LNHNV and YYDKDF (reference sequence). The CDR3, as DNA: TGTGCCACCAGCTACACAGATACGCAGTATTTT. It specifies CATSYTDTQYF.

The rearrangement links TRBV27 to TRBJ1-3, with D perhaps matching TRBD1 (6 bases). Germline lookup yields CDR1 MNHEY and CDR2 SMNVEV (reference sequence). The CDR3 is 13 amino acids. Trimming cost V 5 bases and J 8 bases, with 13 bases left between them. CDR3 in amino acids: CASSPQGRDTIYF. Written as DNA, the CDR3 is TGTGCCAGCAGTCCCCAGGGGAGAGACACCATATATTTT.

V is TRBV5-8 and J is TRBJ2-1; D is perhaps TRBD2 (5 bases). This CDR3 spans 16 amino acids. V lost 5 bases and J 4 bases, leaving 19 bases between the germline ends. Germline-derived CDR1 and CDR2 are SGHTS and YDEGEE. CDR3 sequence: CASSYSSTTLYNEQFF. CDR3 coding DNA: TGTGCCAGCAGTTACTCCTCGACTACTTTATACAATGAGCAGTTCTTC. The variable domain in full, completed from reference TRBV5-8 and TRBJ2-1, reads EAGVTQSPTHLIKTRGQQATLRCSPISGHTSVYWYQQALGLGLQFLLWYDEGEERNRGNFPPRFSGRQFPNYSSELNVNALELEDSALYLCASSYSSTTLYNEQFFGPGTRLTVL.

This chain connects TRBV6-6 to TRBJ2-2, with D maybe TRBD2 (5 bases). V was clipped by 6 bases and J by 4 bases, with 15 bases between them. This CDR3 has 15 residues. CDR1 and CDR2 from the germline V gene are MNHNY and SVGAGI (reference sequence). CDR3 DNA: TGTGCCAGCAGGGCGGTCTCCGAGGGCACCGGGGAGCTGTTTTTT. Translated, it gives CASRAVSEGTGELFF.